The T cell receptor (beta chain) under discussion was sequenced for a study of shared clonotypes between healthy human individuals. Study-wide background: Donors were a couple of women and a few men aged 18 to 49. Findings and caveats of the study: Lower generation probabilities were found for non-shared clonotypes than for those shared by all four donors. Naive CD4 clonotypes were shared across several donors at roughly 5%.

The germline V gene has CDR1 MNHNY and CDR2 SVGAGI (reference sequence). The ends were cut back, 4 bases at V and 4 bases at J, with 15 bases in the middle. This CDR3 is built from 15 residues. About this clone itself: Its antigen remains unidentified.

The table came from immunoSEQ multiplex PCR; TCRdb's copy has only in-frame clones and leaves some out. This table has fewer than 850,000 clones, approximately 75% appearing once. The rearrangement links TRBV6-6 to TRBJ2-3; D tentatively fits TRBD1 or TRBD2 (7 bases each). The sequencing input was memory CD4+ T cells sorted from blood. Subset meaning: CD45RA-negative fraction. The receptor's source is a woman aged 30 to 39 in good health. The CDR3 loop is CASSWARGGADTQYF. As DNA, the CDR3 is TGTGCCAGCAGTTGGGCCAGGGGGGGGGCAGATACGCAGTATTTT.